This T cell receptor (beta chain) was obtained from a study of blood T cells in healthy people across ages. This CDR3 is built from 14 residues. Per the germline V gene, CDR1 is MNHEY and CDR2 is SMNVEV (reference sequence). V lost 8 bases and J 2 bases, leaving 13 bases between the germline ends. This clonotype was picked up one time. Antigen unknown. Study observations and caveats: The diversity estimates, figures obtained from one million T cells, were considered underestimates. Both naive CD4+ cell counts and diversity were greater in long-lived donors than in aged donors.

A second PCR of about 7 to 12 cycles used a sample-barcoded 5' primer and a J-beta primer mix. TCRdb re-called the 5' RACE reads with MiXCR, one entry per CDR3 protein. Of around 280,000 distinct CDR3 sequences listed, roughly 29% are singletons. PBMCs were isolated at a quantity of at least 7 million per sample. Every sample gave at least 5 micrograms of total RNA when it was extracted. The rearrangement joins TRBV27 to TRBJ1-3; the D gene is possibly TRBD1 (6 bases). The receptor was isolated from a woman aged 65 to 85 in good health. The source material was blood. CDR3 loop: CASGVTGTGNTIYF. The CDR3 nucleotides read TGTGCCAGCGGGGTCACAGGGACTGGAAACACCATATATTTT.